The next 9 T cell receptor beta chains were all read from a single sample in a study of T cells in Graves' hyperthyroidism and ophthalmopathy (dated by TCRdb to between 2018 and 2020). Library construction relied on multiplex PCR. The instrument given in TCRdb is Illumina HiSeq 2000. The TCR beta CDR3 regions were amplified from the RNA transcripts. For the first round of RT-PCR on the TCR CDR3, the HTBI primer set was used together with the Qiagen OneStep RT-PCR kit. TCRdb took the public reads, trimmed them with fastp at Q25, ran MiXCR for clone calling and kept in-frame beta chains. Entries are consolidated by CDR3 protein sequence, retaining the most common genes and DNA. Present in this sample are 160,000 or so distinct CDR3 sequences, 9.4% of which were seen just once. Clones ranked in the top ten supply approximately 24% of the sample. Sequenced material: blood. The receptors were gathered from a woman younger than 30 with Graves' hyperthyroidism that later progressed to Graves' ophthalmopathy.

This clonotype was counted ten times or more. The chain joins TRBV7-9 to TRBJ2-5, with 7 bases aligning to TRBD2. This CDR3 is 13 amino acids long. Trimming cost V 10 bases and J 3 bases; bases outside gene matches: 8. Germline V lookup: CDR1 SEHNR, CDR2 FQNEAQ (reference sequence). The DNA of the CDR3 is TGTGCCACTGGGGGGGACGGGAAAGAGACCCAGTACTTC. It yields the protein CATGGDGKETQYF.

The chain carries TRBV5-4 and TRBJ2-2; the D is unclear. CDR1 SGHNT and CDR2 YYREEE come from the germline V gene (reference sequence). Trimming took off 2 bases at V and 4 bases at J, with 3 bases between the two ends. CDR3 length equals 12 residues. CDR3 in amino acids: CASSFLTGELFF. CDR3 DNA sequence: TGTGCCAGCAGCTTTCTCACCGGGGAGCTGTTTTTT.

The sample holds many counts of this clonotype. The gene calls are TRBV5-6 and TRBJ2-3; no reliable D call. The germline V gene has CDR1 SGHDT and CDR2 YYEEEE. This CDR3 spans 13 amino acids. The V and J ends lost 0 bases and 4 bases respectively, with 6 bases between them. The CDR3 loop is CASSLVVADTQYF. The CDR3 DNA reads as TGTGCCAGCAGCTTGGTAGTCGCAGATACGCAGTATTTT.

This clonotype was observed at least ten times. The chain carries TRBV28 and TRBJ2-7; 10 nucleotides agree with TRBD2. V was clipped by 1 base and J by 2 bases; unmatched bases: 2. The CDR3 is 15 amino acids. The V gene's germline CDR1 is MDHEN and CDR2 SYDVKM. The CDR3, as DNA: TGTGCCAGCAGTTTATTAGCGGGGGGAGCCTACGAGCAGTACTTC. Translated: CASSLLAGGAYEQYF.

This clonotype was recorded many times. This sequence joins TRBV20-1 and TRBJ2-1; 8 bases agree with TRBD2. Unmatched junction bases numbered 11, after V lost 6 bases and J lost 4 bases. The CDR3 is 15 residues long. Germline values: CDR1 DFQATT, CDR2 SNEGSKA (reference sequence). Here the CDR3 DNA reads TGCAGTGCAACGCCTGGGGCTAGCGGGTACAATGAGCAGTTCTTC. Translating gives CSATPGASGYNEQFF.

V and J are TRBV28 and TRBJ1-2, with TRBD1 identical over 9 bases. The J segment lost 6 bases and the V segment lost 5 bases, leaving 4 bases of the junction unmatched. The CDR3 covers 13 residues. CDR1 is MDHEN and CDR2 is SYDVKM in the germline V gene. This chain's CDR3 is CASSRQGGNGYTF. The CDR3 region has the DNA TGTGCCAGCAGTAGACAGGGGGGAAATGGCTACACCTTC.

This clonotype was observed at least ten times. The V and J genes are TRBV5-8 and TRBJ2-1; D might be TRBD1 (6 bases). From germline, CDR1 is SGHTS and CDR2 YDEGEE. The ends were cut back, 4 bases at V and 9 bases at J, with 20 bases in the middle. The CDR3 totals 15 residues. This CDR3 is CASSSRGQLQLEQFF. CDR3 nucleotide sequence: TGTGCCAGCAGCAGCCGGGGACAACTACAGCTTGAGCAGTTCTTC.

The rearrangement links TRBV9 to TRBJ2-3; 15 positions agree with TRBD2. The germline CDR1 and CDR2 sequences are SGDLS and YYNGEE. V shed 4 bases and J 4 bases; nucleotides not matched to a gene: 10. This CDR3 comprises 18 residues. In nucleotides, the CDR3 is TGTGCCAGCAGCAAGGGACTAGCGGGAGGCGTTCAGGCAGATACGCAGTATTTT. Amino acids: CASSKGLAGGVQADTQYF.

This clonotype was seen a few times. The chain employs TRBV4-2 and TRBJ2-3; weak D call: TRBD2 (6 bases). CDR1 is LGHNA and CDR2 is YNFKEQ in the germline V gene. CDR3 length: 17 amino acids. V was shortened by 2 bases and J by 7 bases, with 22 bases between the two germline ends. CDR3 protein: CASSQSAGTSEGYTQYF. For the CDR3, the DNA is TGTGCCAGCAGCCAATCCGCAGGGACCTCGGAGGGATATACGCAGTATTTT.